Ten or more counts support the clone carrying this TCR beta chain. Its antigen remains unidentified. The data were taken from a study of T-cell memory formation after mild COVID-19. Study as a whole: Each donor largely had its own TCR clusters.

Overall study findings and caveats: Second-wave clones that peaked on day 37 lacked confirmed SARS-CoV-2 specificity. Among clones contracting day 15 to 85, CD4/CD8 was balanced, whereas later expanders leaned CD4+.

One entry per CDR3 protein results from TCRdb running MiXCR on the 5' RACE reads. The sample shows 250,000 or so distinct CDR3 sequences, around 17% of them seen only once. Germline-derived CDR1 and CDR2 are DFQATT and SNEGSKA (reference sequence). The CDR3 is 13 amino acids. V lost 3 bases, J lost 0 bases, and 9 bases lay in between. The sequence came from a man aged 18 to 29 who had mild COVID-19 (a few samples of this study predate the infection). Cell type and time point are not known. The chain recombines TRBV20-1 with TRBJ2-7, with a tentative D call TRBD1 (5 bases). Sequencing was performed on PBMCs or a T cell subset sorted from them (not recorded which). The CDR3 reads CSASRDNSYEQYV. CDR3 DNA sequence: TGCAGTGCTAGCAGGGATAACTCCTACGAGCAGTACGTC.